This T cell receptor beta chain was sequenced in a study of blood T cells in healthy people across ages. Through a sample-barcoded 5' primer and a J-beta primer mix, a second PCR was run for roughly 6 to 12 cycles. TCRdb recomputed calls from the 5' RACE reads with MiXCR, one row per CDR3 protein. The data show roughly 900,000 distinct CDR3 sequences, with more than 25% seen just once and around 15% held by the top ten. The CDR3 consists of 17 residues. The germline V gene has CDR1 KGHSH and CDR2 LQKENI. V lost 5 bases and J lost 0, with 16 bases in between. Each of the donors had roughly 10 milliliters of peripheral blood drawn into EDTA-treated Vacutainer tubes. Study observations and caveats: Samples with more naive T cells showed higher observed beta diversity.

This clonotype came up a few times. Its antigen is undetermined. The chain has TRBV18 and TRBJ1-4, with TRBD1 as a possible D gene (5 bases). Sequenced: blood. The sequence derives from a woman aged 80 or over in good health. The CDR3 spells CASSTLSRGATNEKLFF. As DNA, the CDR3 is TGTGCCAGCTCAACCCTATCGCGAGGGGCAACTAATGAAAAACTGTTTTTT. Variable domain in full (rest from reference TRBV18 and TRBJ1-4): NAGVMQNPRHLVRRRGQEARLRCSPMKGHSHVYWYRQLPEEGLKFMVYLQKENIIDESGMPKERFSAEFPKEGPSILRIQQVVRGDSAAYFCASSTLSRGATNEKLFFGSGTQLSVL.